This T cell receptor (beta chain) derives from a study of cytomegalovirus exposure and HLA in healthy donors. As for the study in general: Unique TCRs numbering around 85 million, obtained from HLA-typed donors, made up an early data release.

This CDR3 contains 15 residues. The junction had 6 bases not matched to a gene; V was cut back by 5 bases and J by 0 bases. Germline CDR1 is MNHNY and CDR2 is SVGAGI (reference sequence). PCR primers comprised 60 Vbeta and 13 Jbeta primers. Original handling: In a later analysis, some 11 million of approximately 81 million unique beta chains occurred in at least two donors. Here immunoSEQ multiplex PCR was the method, and the copy in TCRdb shows in-frame clones only, minus some. The D gene and trimming were derived from the DNA, and the V and J assignments and clone size from that table. The table lists roughly 130,000 clones, around 80% of them singletons. Of note for this clone: As yet, its antigen is unknown.

Study-level results: Prediction of most subjects' HLA-A and HLA-B alleles by TCR beta sequences was reportedly accurate. A later look showed TCR association rates differing by HLA locus, highest for DRB1 and lowest for HLA-C.

The receptor's source is a male donor in good health and CMV-seropositive. The sequencing sample was made of PBMCs. The gene calls are TRBV6-6 and TRBJ2-5, with 7 bases fitting TRBD1. For the CDR3, the DNA is TGTGCCAGCAGTAAACGGGACAGATACCAAGAGACCCAGTACTTC. Protein sequence: CASSKRDRYQETQYF.